This is a list of T cell receptor beta chains from one sample in a study of shared clonotypes between healthy human individuals. Data came from immunoSEQ multiplex PCR; TCRdb stores just in-frame clones and leaves some out. The sample has approximately 2.5 million clones, around 90% seen once. Input material: naive CD4+ T cells sorted from blood. Receptor source: a man between 18 and 35 years old in good health. Each CDR3 is given with its conserved first and last residue. A D gene is named only where the DNA matches it firmly. Clone size, where shown, is once, few, many, or a class for clones that have expanded.

cdr3_nt: TGTGCCAGCAGCGCCGCTAGCGGGGGGTTGGGAGATACGCAGTATTTT
cdr3_aa: CASSAASGGLGDTQYF
cdr3_length: 16
j_call: TRBJ2-3
clone_size: once
v_call: TRBV7-9
d_call: TRBD2

cdr3_nt: TGTGCCAGCAGCCAGGGCGTGACCCAGTACTTC
cdr3_aa: CASSQGVTQYF
cdr3_length: 11
j_call: TRBJ2-5
clone_size: NA
v_call: TRBV6-6
d_call: NA

cdr3_nt: TGTGCCAGCAGCCGGCCGGGACAGGGGTTCTACGAGCAGTACTTC
cdr3_aa: CASSRPGQGFYEQYF
cdr3_length: 15
j_call: TRBJ2-7
clone_size: NA
v_call: TRBV5-4
d_call: TRBD1

cdr3_nt: TGTGCCAGCAGTCCCCTGAGCTCCTACGAGCAGTACTTC
cdr3_aa: CASSPLSSYEQYF
cdr3_length: 13
j_call: TRBJ2-7
clone_size: NA
v_call: TRBV27
d_call: NA

cdr3_nt: TGTGCCAGCAGTACGGGCGGGGGCAATGAGAACACTGAAGCTTTCTTT
cdr3_aa: CASSTGGGNENTEAFF
cdr3_length: 16
j_call: TRBJ1-1
clone_size: NA
v_call: TRBV28
d_call: NA

cdr3_nt: TGTGCCAGGCCTCAGGGGCCTGGAAACACCATATATTTT
cdr3_aa: CARPQGPGNTIYF
cdr3_length: 13
j_call: TRBJ1-3
clone_size: NA
v_call: TRBV18
d_call: NA

cdr3_nt: TGTGCCAGCTCACCACCACCAGGCGCAGATACGCAGTATTTT
cdr3_aa: CASSPPPGADTQYF
cdr3_length: 14
j_call: TRBJ2-3
clone_size: NA
v_call: TRBV18
d_call: NA

cdr3_nt: TGTGCCACCAGCAGAGACAGACCCTACGAGCAGTACTTC
cdr3_aa: CATSRDRPYEQYF
cdr3_length: 13
j_call: TRBJ2-7
clone_size: once
v_call: TRBV15
d_call: NA

cdr3_nt: TGTGCCTGGAGTCCGGGACTCCTCCAAGAGACCCAGTACTTC
cdr3_aa: CAWSPGLLQETQYF
cdr3_length: 14
j_call: TRBJ2-5
clone_size: NA
v_call: TRBV30
d_call: NA

cdr3_nt: TGTGCCAGCAGTTTTCAGCGGGGCGGGGAGCTGTTTTTT
cdr3_aa: CASSFQRGGELFF
cdr3_length: 13
j_call: TRBJ2-2
clone_size: NA
v_call: TRBV27
d_call: TRBD2

cdr3_nt: TGTGCCAGCAGCTTGAGGGGGATTCGTCAGCCCCAGCATTTT
cdr3_aa: CASSLRGIRQPQHF
cdr3_length: 14
j_call: TRBJ1-5
clone_size: few
v_call: TRBV5-6
d_call: NA

cdr3_nt: TGTGCCAGTAGTATAAGCGTCACTCAAGAGACCCAGTACTTC
cdr3_aa: CASSISVTQETQYF
cdr3_length: 14
j_call: TRBJ2-5
clone_size: NA
v_call: TRBV19
d_call: NA

cdr3_nt: TGTGCCTGGAGTGTCGTCTGGACTAGCGGGAGTAAGAATGAGCAGTTCTTC
cdr3_aa: CAWSVVWTSGSKNEQFF
cdr3_length: 17
j_call: TRBJ2-1
clone_size: NA
v_call: TRBV30
d_call: TRBD2

cdr3_nt: TGTGCCAGCAGCGTAGCGGATAGCGGGGGCCCCATTTCTTCCTACAATGAGCAGTTCTTC
cdr3_aa: CASSVADSGGPISSYNEQFF
cdr3_length: 20
j_call: TRBJ2-1
clone_size: NA
v_call: TRBV9
d_call: TRBD2

cdr3_nt: TGCGCCAGCAGCCAACCAGGACGGGCGAGGGCCTACACCTTC
cdr3_aa: CASSQPGRARAYTF
cdr3_length: 14
j_call: TRBJ1-2
clone_size: NA
v_call: TRBV4-1
d_call: NA

cdr3_nt: TGTGCCAGCAGCTTAGTGTCAATGGAAGAGACCCAGTACTTC
cdr3_aa: CASSLVSMEETQYF
cdr3_length: 14
j_call: TRBJ2-5
clone_size: NA
v_call: TRBV11-2
d_call: NA

cdr3_nt: TGTGCCAGCAGCCTTGGGACGGTCAATTCACCCCTCCACTTT
cdr3_aa: CASSLGTVNSPLHF
cdr3_length: 14
j_call: TRBJ1-6
clone_size: NA
v_call: TRBV7-3
d_call: NA

cdr3_nt: TGTGCCATCAGTGCCGACGGCTTTCCCTACAATGAGCAGTTCTTC
cdr3_aa: CAISADGFPYNEQFF
cdr3_length: 15
j_call: TRBJ2-1
clone_size: NA
v_call: TRBV10-3
d_call: NA

cdr3_nt: TGCGCCAGCAGCTTGGAGGGTAGTTATTCACCCCTCCACTTT
cdr3_aa: CASSLEGSYSPLHF
cdr3_length: 14
j_call: TRBJ1-6
clone_size: NA
v_call: TRBV5-1
d_call: NA

cdr3_nt: TGTGCCTGGAACGCAGGGGTTGGAGATACGCAGTATTTT
cdr3_aa: CAWNAGVGDTQYF
cdr3_length: 13
j_call: TRBJ2-3
clone_size: NA
v_call: TRBV30
d_call: NA

cdr3_nt: TGTGCCAGCAGCTTAGGGCACGTCCAGGGGTTCGGGACTGAAGCTTTCTTT
cdr3_aa: CASSLGHVQGFGTEAFF
cdr3_length: 17
j_call: TRBJ1-1
clone_size: NA
v_call: TRBV13
d_call: NA

cdr3_nt: TGTGCCAGTAGTGTGGAGTGGAAAAACATTCAGTACTTC
cdr3_aa: CASSVEWKNIQYF
cdr3_length: 13
j_call: TRBJ2-4
clone_size: NA
v_call: TRBV19
d_call: NA

cdr3_nt: TGTGCCAGCAGCGTCGTCCAGGGATTAACCGGGGAGCTGTTTTTT
cdr3_aa: CASSVVQGLTGELFF
cdr3_length: 15
j_call: TRBJ2-2
clone_size: NA
v_call: TRBV9
d_call: NA

cdr3_nt: TGCGCCAGCAGCTTAGGGACTAGCGGGAGCGGAGAGACCCAGTACTTC
cdr3_aa: CASSLGTSGSGETQYF
cdr3_length: 16
j_call: TRBJ2-5
clone_size: NA
v_call: TRBV4-3
d_call: TRBD2

cdr3_nt: TGTGCCAGCAGCAAGGGACAGGGTCTCTTCTACGAGCAGTACTTC
cdr3_aa: CASSKGQGLFYEQYF
cdr3_length: 15
j_call: TRBJ2-7
clone_size: NA
v_call: TRBV27
d_call: TRBD1

cdr3_nt: TGTGCCATCAGTGAGTCGACAAGGGACAGCTCCGAGCAGTACTTC
cdr3_aa: CAISESTRDSSEQYF
cdr3_length: 15
j_call: TRBJ2-7
clone_size: few
v_call: TRBV10-3
d_call: TRBD1

cdr3_nt: TGCGCCAGTACGACAGGCGTGGCAGATACGCAGTATTTT
cdr3_aa: CASTTGVADTQYF
cdr3_length: 13
j_call: TRBJ2-3
clone_size: NA
v_call: TRBV5-1
d_call: NA

cdr3_nt: TGTGCCAGCAGCCCCGACAGGGGTAGGGAGACCCAGTACTTC
cdr3_aa: CASSPDRGRETQYF
cdr3_length: 14
j_call: TRBJ2-5
clone_size: once
v_call: TRBV7-2
d_call: TRBD1

cdr3_nt: TGTGCCAGCAGCGACAGGGATAATAACGAGCAGTACTTC
cdr3_aa: CASSDRDNNEQYF
cdr3_length: 13
j_call: TRBJ2-7
clone_size: NA
v_call: TRBV6-6
d_call: TRBD1

cdr3_nt: TGTGCCAGCAGCCGCACAATGGATAGCAATCAGCCCCAGCATTTT
cdr3_aa: CASSRTMDSNQPQHF
cdr3_length: 15
j_call: TRBJ1-5
clone_size: NA
v_call: TRBV6-5
d_call: NA

cdr3_nt: TGTGCCAGCAGTTCGGGACAGGGACTCTATGGCTACACCTTC
cdr3_aa: CASSSGQGLYGYTF
cdr3_length: 14
j_call: TRBJ1-2
clone_size: NA
v_call: TRBV27
d_call: TRBD1

cdr3_nt: TGCAGTGCTAGCCCGGGACAGTCGCAGTATTTT
cdr3_aa: CSASPGQSQYF
cdr3_length: 11
j_call: TRBJ2-3
clone_size: NA
v_call: TRBV20-1
d_call: TRBD1

cdr3_nt: TGTGCCAGCAGCTTAGGTGACAGGGCCCAAGAGACCCAGTACTTC
cdr3_aa: CASSLGDRAQETQYF
cdr3_length: 15
j_call: TRBJ2-5
clone_size: NA
v_call: TRBV11-3
d_call: TRBD1

cdr3_nt: TGTGCCAGCAGCCACGGGGCGAACACTGAAGCTTTCTTT
cdr3_aa: CASSHGANTEAFF
cdr3_length: 13
j_call: TRBJ1-1
clone_size: NA
v_call: TRBV11-3
d_call: NA

cdr3_nt: TGTGCCAGTAGCCCTACCCGACAGGCTGGAAACACCATATATTTT
cdr3_aa: CASSPTRQAGNTIYF
cdr3_length: 15
j_call: TRBJ1-3
clone_size: NA
v_call: TRBV19
d_call: NA

cdr3_nt: TGTGCCAGCAGTGACCGAGCGGGAGGGGGCACAGATACGCAGTATTTT
cdr3_aa: CASSDRAGGGTDTQYF
cdr3_length: 16
j_call: TRBJ2-3
clone_size: NA
v_call: TRBV2
d_call: TRBD2

cdr3_nt: TGTGCCACCAGCAGAGGGAGCTCCTACAATGAGCAGTTCTTC
cdr3_aa: CATSRGSSYNEQFF
cdr3_length: 14
j_call: TRBJ2-1
clone_size: NA
v_call: TRBV15
d_call: NA